Below, 21 T cell receptor beta chains from the same sample are listed, as sequenced in a study of T cells in Graves' hyperthyroidism and ophthalmopathy. Amplification yielded TCR beta CDR3 regions, with RNA transcripts as the source. The HTBI primer set was used in a first-round RT-PCR of the TCR CDR3. TCRdb reprocessed the multiplex PCR reads with MiXCR, giving one entry per CDR3 protein. The data hold about 420,000 distinct CDR3 sequences, with around 15% observed a single time. The sample taken for sequencing was blood. All receptors derive from a woman aged 18-29 years with Graves' hyperthyroidism.

This clonotype was picked up many times. The chain has TRBV28 and TRBJ1-1, with D perhaps matching TRBD1 (5 bases). The CDR3 covers 15 residues. CDR1 is MDHEN, CDR2 SYDVKM, per germline. V was trimmed by 5 bases and J by 4 bases, leaving 17 bases between them. The CDR3 coding sequence is TGTGCCAGCAGTATACGGACACTCGGGCGCACTGAAGCTTTCTTT. Its translation: CASSIRTLGRTEAFF.

The chain recombines TRBV2 with TRBJ1-1; no firm D call. The CDR3 loop spans 15 amino acids. The germline gives CDR1 SNHLY, CDR2 FYNNEI. The V and J ends lost 2 bases and 1 base respectively, with 11 bases between them. CDR3 nucleotides: TGTGCCAGCAGTGAAAAATGGGGAAGGAACACTGAAGCTTTCTTT. Translated: CASSEKWGRNTEAFF.

The sample holds a few counts of this clonotype. The V gene is TRBV6-1, the J gene TRBJ1-2; 9 bases match TRBD1. Trimming cost V 2 bases and J 4 bases; bases outside gene matches: 2. This CDR3 comprises 14 residues. Germline V gene sequence: CDR1 MNHNS, CDR2 SASEGT. CDR3 in amino acids: CASSERTGVYGYTF. The CDR3 DNA sequence: TGTGCCAGCAGTGAAAGGACAGGGGTCTATGGCTACACCTTC.

This clonotype came up a few times. The V and J genes are TRBV20-1 and TRBJ1-2, with a possible D match to TRBD1 (5 bases). Trimming took 7 bases from V and 4 from J, leaving 19 bases between them. The CDR3 contains 14 residues. Germline-derived CDR1 and CDR2 are DFQATT and SNEGSKA (reference sequence). DNA for the CDR3: TGCAGTGACGCCCCCCCAGGGCCAACCTATGGCTACACCTTC. Protein product: CSDAPPGPTYGYTF.

The rearrangement uses TRBV2 and TRBJ1-4; 8 bases fit TRBD1. Germline assignment: CDR1 SNHLY and CDR2 FYNNEI. This CDR3 spans 15 amino acids. With V trimmed by 6 bases and J by 8 bases, 11 bases remained unmatched. CDR3 region: CASRLGQGLREKLFF. For the CDR3, the DNA is TGTGCCAGCAGGCTCGGACAGGGACTTAGAGAAAAACTGTTTTTT.

This clonotype was counted a few times. The chain combines TRBV20-1 with TRBJ2-3, with 7 bases identical to TRBD2. Losses at the gene ends were 0 bases for V and 3 bases for J; bases not matched to a gene: 3. Germline-derived CDR1 and CDR2 are DFQATT and SNEGSKA (reference sequence). The length of the CDR3 is 14 residues. In DNA, the CDR3 is TGCAGTGCTAGAGATGGCGGGAGAACAGATACGCAGTATTTT. Amino acids: CSARDGGRTDTQYF.

The sample holds many counts of this clonotype. The V and J genes are TRBV28 and TRBJ1-5, with no clear D. Per germline, CDR1 MDHEN and CDR2 SYDVKM. The CDR3 length is 15 residues. V gave up 5 bases and J gave up 0 bases, with 11 bases separating them. In DNA form, the CDR3 reads TGTGCCAGCAGTCCGATAGATCGTAGCAATCAGCCCCAGCATTTT. This sequence encodes CASSPIDRSNQPQHF.

This clonotype was observed at least ten times. The CDR3 nucleotides read TGTGCCAGCAGCCCCAGACAGGAGGGGGGCACTGAAGCTTTCTTT. This encodes CASSPRQEGGTEAFF. This rearrangement joins TRBV7-9 to TRBJ1-1, with a possible D match to TRBD1 (6 bases). The V gene lost 5 bases and the J gene lost 4 bases, with 17 bases spanning the gap. The CDR3 sequence is 15 residues long. Germline V gene data show CDR1 as SEHNR and CDR2 as FQNEAQ (reference sequence).

This clonotype has more than one count but fewer than ten. The rearrangement links TRBV3-1 to TRBJ1-2, with TRBD1 matching over 10 bases. The CDR3 sequence is 15 residues long. Germline values: CDR1 LGHDT, CDR2 YNNKEL (reference sequence). Losses at the gene ends were 4 bases for V and 4 bases for J; bases not matched to a gene: 6. The CDR3 loop reads CASSPGQGILYGYTF. In DNA form, the CDR3 reads TGTGCCAGCAGCCCGGGACAGGGGATTCTCTATGGCTACACCTTC.

This clonotype was seen many times. V and J are TRBV12-3 or TRBV12-4 and TRBJ1-5; no reliable D call. The CDR3 extends over 14 amino acids. Trimming cost V 1 base and J 6 bases, with 10 bases left between them. The CDR3 reads CASSLEGGGQPQHF. The CDR3 DNA reads as TGTGCCAGCAGTTTAGAGGGAGGAGGTCAGCCCCAGCATTTT.

This clonotype was detected a few times. This rearrangement joins TRBV14 to TRBJ2-4; D is undetermined. This CDR3 comprises 15 residues. The germline V gene has CDR1 SGHDN and CDR2 FVKESK. Trimming took 4 bases from V and 3 from J, leaving 13 bases between them. The DNA for the CDR3 is TGTGCCAGCAGCCCCCTGGCAGGAATCAAAAACATTCAGTACTTC. Translating gives CASSPLAGIKNIQYF.

This clonotype was observed at least ten times. The rearrangement uses TRBV7-3 and TRBJ2-1; 11 nucleotides agree with TRBD2. The J segment lost 6 bases and the V segment lost 5 bases, leaving 3 bases of the junction unmatched. Germline V gene sequence: CDR1 SGHTA, CDR2 FQGTGA. CDR3 length: 14 amino acids. Here the CDR3 reads CASSMGLAANEQFF. As DNA, the CDR3 is TGTGCCAGCAGCATGGGACTAGCGGCCAATGAGCAGTTCTTC.

This clonotype came up many times. CDR3: CASSLRYGETQYF. In DNA, the CDR3 is TGTGCCAGCAGTTTGCGCTATGGGGAGACCCAGTACTTC. The chain is built from TRBV7-9 and TRBJ2-5; D not resolved. V lost 6 bases and J 5 bases, leaving 13 bases between the germline ends. CDR3 length equals 13 residues. Germline V gene data show CDR1 as SEHNR and CDR2 as FQNEAQ (reference sequence).

This clonotype appeared many times. The CDR3 region has the DNA TGTGCCAGCAGTCTAGCGGGAGGGAAGGTCTACGAGCAGTACTTC. Protein product: CASSLAGGKVYEQYF. The rearrangement uses TRBV6-1 and TRBJ2-7, with 12 bases aligning to TRBD2. With 5 bases clipped from V and 3 bases from J, the junction kept 5 bases outside the gene matches. The germline gives CDR1 MNHNS, CDR2 SASEGT. The CDR3 sequence is 15 residues long.

The rearrangement joins TRBV6-1 to TRBJ2-2, with D possibly called TRBD1 or TRBD2 (6 bases each). Looked up from germline, CDR1 is MNHNS and CDR2 is SASEGT. The ends were cut back, 6 bases at V and 9 bases at J, with 17 bases in the middle. The CDR3 runs 14 residues. CDR3 region: CASRLGTRGRELFF. DNA for the CDR3: TGTGCCAGCAGGCTCGGGACCCGGGGGCGGGAGCTGTTTTTT.

The rearrangement uses TRBV20-1 and TRBJ2-5; TRBD1 or TRBD2 may be the D gene (6 bases each). CDR3 size: 14 residues. Germline V gene data show CDR1 as DFQATT and CDR2 as SNEGSKA (reference sequence). Trimming took 1 base from V and 5 from J, leaving 14 bases between them. The CDR3: CSARVPGAGETQYF. The CDR3 nucleotides are TGCAGTGCTAGAGTTCCGGGGGCGGGGGAGACCCAGTACTTC.

This clonotype has more than one count but fewer than ten. This chain connects TRBV5-1 to TRBJ2-7, with 11 bases fitting TRBD1. This CDR3 contains 14 residues. V lost 4 bases to trimming and J lost 5 bases; unmatched junction nucleotides: 5. CDR1 SGHRS and CDR2 YFSETQ come from the germline V gene. CDR3 DNA sequence: TGCGCCAGCAGCGGGGGACAGGGGGTTAACGAGCAGTACTTC. It encodes CASSGGQGVNEQYF.

Ten or more counts support this clonotype. This chain connects TRBV9 to TRBJ2-3; TRBD2 might be the D (6 bases). CDR1 is SGDLS and CDR2 is YYNGEE in the germline V gene. Trimming took 0 bases from V and 7 from J, leaving 15 bases between them. The CDR3 extends over 15 amino acids. The CDR3 sequence is CASSVGTAGMHTQYF. The CDR3 DNA reads TGTGCCAGCAGCGTAGGGACGGCGGGGATGCATACGCAGTATTTT.

The chain is built from TRBV18 and TRBJ1-2; 7 bases are shared with TRBD1. There are 14 residues in the CDR3. Germline CDR1 reads KGHSH; CDR2 reads LQKENI. After removal of 6 bases from V and 6 bases from J, the junction contained 10 bases not matched to a gene. CDR3 loop: CASSLVQGEDGYTF. CDR3 in DNA: TGTGCCAGCTCTTTGGTCCAGGGGGAGGATGGCTACACCTTC.

In its sample, this clonotype was seen a few times. The rearrangement uses TRBV27 and TRBJ2-7, with 12 nucleotides matching TRBD2. Per the germline V gene, CDR1 is MNHEY and CDR2 is SMNVEV (reference sequence). The CDR3 is made up of 17 amino acids. V trimming: 5 bases; J trimming: 5 bases; junction bases outside the gene matches: 13. CDR3 nucleotides: TGTGCCAGCAGTGCGACGAACCTAGCGGGAGGGCCCGACGAGCAGTACTTC. Translating it yields CASSATNLAGGPDEQYF.

The chain couples TRBV2 to TRBJ1-1, with D perhaps matching TRBD1 (6 bases). V was pared by 6 bases and J by 7 bases, with 15 bases between. The CDR3 totals 13 residues. In germline, CDR1 is SNHLY, CDR2 FYNNEI. CDR3 in amino acids: CASSVGGAGEAFF. For the CDR3, the DNA is TGTGCCAGCAGCGTGGGGGGCGCGGGTGAAGCTTTCTTT.